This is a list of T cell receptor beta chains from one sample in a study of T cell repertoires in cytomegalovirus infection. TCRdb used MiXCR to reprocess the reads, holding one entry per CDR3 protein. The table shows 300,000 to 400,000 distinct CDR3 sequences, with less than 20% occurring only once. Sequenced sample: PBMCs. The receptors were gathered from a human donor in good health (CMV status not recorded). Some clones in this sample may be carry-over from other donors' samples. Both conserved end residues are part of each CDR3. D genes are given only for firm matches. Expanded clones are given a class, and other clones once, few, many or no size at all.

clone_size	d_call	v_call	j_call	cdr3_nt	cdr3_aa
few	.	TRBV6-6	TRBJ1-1	TGTGCCAGCAGTTACGGTGTTAGGACAGCCCCGCGCACTGAAGCTTTCTTT	CASSYGVRTAPRTEAFF
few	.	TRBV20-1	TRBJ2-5	TGCAGTGCTGGAGGGCCGAGGGCTCAAGAGACCCAGTACTTC	CSAGGPRAQETQYF
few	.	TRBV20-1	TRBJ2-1	TGCAGTGCTAACAACGGGGCCCCAACCTACAATGAGCAGTTCTTC	CSANNGAPTYNEQFF
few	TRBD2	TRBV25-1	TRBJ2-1	TGTGCCAGCAGTGAGTACCGTACTAGCGGGGGATCAGACAATGAGCAGTTCTTC	CASSEYRTSGGSDNEQFF
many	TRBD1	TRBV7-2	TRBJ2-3	TGTGCCAGCAGCCTCCTCGGGACAGGAGGCACAGATACGCAGTATTTT	CASSLLGTGGTDTQYF
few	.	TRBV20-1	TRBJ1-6	TGCAGTGCTAGAGATCCCTATAATTCACCCCTCCACTTT	CSARDPYNSPLHF
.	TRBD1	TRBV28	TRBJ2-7	TGTGCCAGCAGTTTAACCGGGACAGGGATCCCGATCCACGAGCAGTACTTC	CASSLTGTGIPIHEQYF
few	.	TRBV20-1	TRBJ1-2	TGCAGTGCTAGCGTTGGCCAGGGAGTATATGGCTACACCTTC	CSASVGQGVYGYTF
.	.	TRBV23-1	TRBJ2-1	TGCGCCAGCAGTCAATCGGAGAATGAGCAGTTCTTC	CASSQSENEQFF
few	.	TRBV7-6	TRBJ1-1	TGTGCCAGCATCAGACACAGTGGGTCGAACACTGAAGCTTTCTTT	CASIRHSGSNTEAFF
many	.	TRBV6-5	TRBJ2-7	TGTGCCAGCAGGGGCGTATCCTACGAGCAGTACTTC	CASRGVSYEQYF
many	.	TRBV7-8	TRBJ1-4	TGTGCCAGCAGCTTAGACTTTGGACAGTTCAATGAAAAACTGTTTTTT	CASSLDFGQFNEKLFF
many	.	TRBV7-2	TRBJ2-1	TGTGCCAGCAGCCAGTTGCCCTACAATGAGCAGTTCTTC	CASSQLPYNEQFF
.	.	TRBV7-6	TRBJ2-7	TGTGCCAGCAGCTCACTTCGTTGGAGGGTTATGACCTACGAGCAGTACTTC	CASSSLRWRVMTYEQYF
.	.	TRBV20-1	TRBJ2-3	TGCAGTGTCGGGACTAGCACAGATACGCAGTATTTT	CSVGTSTDTQYF
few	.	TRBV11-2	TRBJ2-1	TGTGCCAGCAGCCTTGGGGTGCAGCAGTTCTTC	CASSLGVQQFF
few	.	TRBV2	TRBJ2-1	TGTGCCTCCCGAGTGGGACTTAACAATGAGCAGTTCTTC	CASRVGLNNEQFF
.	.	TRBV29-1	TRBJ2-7	TGCAGCGTCCAAGGGGGTTACGAGCAGTACTTC	CSVQGGYEQYF
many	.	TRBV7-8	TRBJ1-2	TGTGCCAGCAGCCAGTCGGGTCTCTATGGCTACACCTTC	CASSQSGLYGYTF
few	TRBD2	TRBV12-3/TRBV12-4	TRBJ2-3	TGTGCCAGCAGTTTTTGGTCTAGCGGGGCCACAGATACGCAGTATTTT	CASSFWSSGATDTQYF
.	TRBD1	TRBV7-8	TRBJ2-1	TGTGCCAGCAGCTGGACAGGGGTTCTCAATGAGCAGTTCTTC	CASSWTGVLNEQFF
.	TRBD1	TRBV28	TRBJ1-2	TGTGCCAGCAGTTTTGACAGGGGGCGCGGCCGCGGCTACACCTTC	CASSFDRGRGRGYTF
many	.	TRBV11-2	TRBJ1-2	TGTGCCAGCAGCTTTTTTTCCATGGCGCGACGTAACTATGGCTACACCTTC	CASSFFSMARRNYGYTF
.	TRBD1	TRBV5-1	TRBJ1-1	TGCGCCAGCAGCGAGACAGGGGGGAACACTGAAGCTTTCTTT	CASSETGGNTEAFF
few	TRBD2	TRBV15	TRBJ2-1	TGTGCCACCAGCAGAGGAGGACTAGCGGGAGTCAATGAGCAGTTCTTC	CATSRGGLAGVNEQFF
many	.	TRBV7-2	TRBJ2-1	TGTGCCAGCAGCTATACAGGGCTGGGCAATGAGCAGTTCTTC	CASSYTGLGNEQFF